This T cell receptor (beta chain) comes out of a study of neoadjuvant anti-PD-1 for oral cavity cancer. Findings and limits, study-wide: Only a few patients per response group were TCR-analyzed; validation needed.

The V gene's germline CDR1 is SGHVS and CDR2 FQNEAQ. The CDR3 is made up of 15 amino acids. V shed 5 bases, J shed 6 bases, and the junction held 7 bases outside the gene matches. Time point meaning: after neoadjuvant nivolumab, at surgical resection. PBMCs were not maintained or expanded in culture before analysis. PBMC libraries mostly used around 460 ng of input genomic DNA, with six replicates per sample. The method was immunoSEQ multiplex PCR; TCRdb's version includes in-frame clones alone and lacks a portion of them. The sample includes 13,000 to 15,000 clones, around 76% of them seen just once. A note on this clone: The target antigen is unknown.

The sequence came from a person aged 40 to 85 with oral cavity squamous cell carcinoma. The input for sequencing was PBMCs, taken after nivolumab (anti-PD-1) treatment. The chain recombines TRBV7-8 with TRBJ1-4, with TRBD1 matching 9 bases. This chain's CDR3 is CASSIGQGLYEKLFF. For the CDR3, the DNA is TGTGCCAGCAGCATAGGACAGGGGCTTTATGAAAAACTGTTTTTT.